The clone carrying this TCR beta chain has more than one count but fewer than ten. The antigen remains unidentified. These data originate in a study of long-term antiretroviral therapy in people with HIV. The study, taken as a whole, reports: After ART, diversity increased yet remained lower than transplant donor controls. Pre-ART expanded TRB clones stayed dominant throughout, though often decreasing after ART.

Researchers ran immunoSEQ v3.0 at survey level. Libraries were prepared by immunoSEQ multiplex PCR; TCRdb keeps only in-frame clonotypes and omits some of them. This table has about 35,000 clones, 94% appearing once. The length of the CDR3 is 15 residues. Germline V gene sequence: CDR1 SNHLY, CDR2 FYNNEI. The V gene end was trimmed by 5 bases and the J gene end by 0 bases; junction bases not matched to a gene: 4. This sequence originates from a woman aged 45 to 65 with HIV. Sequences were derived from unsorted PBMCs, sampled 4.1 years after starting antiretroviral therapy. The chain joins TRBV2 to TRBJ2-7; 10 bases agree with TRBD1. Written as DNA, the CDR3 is TGTGCCAGCAGTCGGACAGGGGGTGACTCCTACGAGCAGTACTTC. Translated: CASSRTGGDSYEQYF. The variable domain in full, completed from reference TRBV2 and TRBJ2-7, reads EPEVTQTPSHQVTQMGQEVILRCVPISNHLYFYWYRQILGQKVEFLVSFYNNEISEKSEIFDDQFSVERPDGSNFTLKIRSTKLEDSAMYFCASSRTGGDSYEQYFGPGTRLTVT.